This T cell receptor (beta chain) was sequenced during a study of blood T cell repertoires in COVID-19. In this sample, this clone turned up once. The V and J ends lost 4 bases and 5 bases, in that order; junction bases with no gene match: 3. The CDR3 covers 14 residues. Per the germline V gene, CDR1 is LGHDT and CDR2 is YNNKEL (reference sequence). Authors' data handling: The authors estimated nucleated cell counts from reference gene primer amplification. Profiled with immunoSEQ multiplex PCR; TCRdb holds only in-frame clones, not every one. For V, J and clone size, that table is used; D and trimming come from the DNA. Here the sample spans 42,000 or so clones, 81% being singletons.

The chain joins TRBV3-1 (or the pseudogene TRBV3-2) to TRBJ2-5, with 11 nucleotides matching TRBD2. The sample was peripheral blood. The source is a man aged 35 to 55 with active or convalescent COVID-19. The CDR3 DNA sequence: TGTGCCAGCAGCCGTAGCGGGGGGGAGGAGACCCAGTACTTC. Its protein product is CASSRSGGEETQYF.